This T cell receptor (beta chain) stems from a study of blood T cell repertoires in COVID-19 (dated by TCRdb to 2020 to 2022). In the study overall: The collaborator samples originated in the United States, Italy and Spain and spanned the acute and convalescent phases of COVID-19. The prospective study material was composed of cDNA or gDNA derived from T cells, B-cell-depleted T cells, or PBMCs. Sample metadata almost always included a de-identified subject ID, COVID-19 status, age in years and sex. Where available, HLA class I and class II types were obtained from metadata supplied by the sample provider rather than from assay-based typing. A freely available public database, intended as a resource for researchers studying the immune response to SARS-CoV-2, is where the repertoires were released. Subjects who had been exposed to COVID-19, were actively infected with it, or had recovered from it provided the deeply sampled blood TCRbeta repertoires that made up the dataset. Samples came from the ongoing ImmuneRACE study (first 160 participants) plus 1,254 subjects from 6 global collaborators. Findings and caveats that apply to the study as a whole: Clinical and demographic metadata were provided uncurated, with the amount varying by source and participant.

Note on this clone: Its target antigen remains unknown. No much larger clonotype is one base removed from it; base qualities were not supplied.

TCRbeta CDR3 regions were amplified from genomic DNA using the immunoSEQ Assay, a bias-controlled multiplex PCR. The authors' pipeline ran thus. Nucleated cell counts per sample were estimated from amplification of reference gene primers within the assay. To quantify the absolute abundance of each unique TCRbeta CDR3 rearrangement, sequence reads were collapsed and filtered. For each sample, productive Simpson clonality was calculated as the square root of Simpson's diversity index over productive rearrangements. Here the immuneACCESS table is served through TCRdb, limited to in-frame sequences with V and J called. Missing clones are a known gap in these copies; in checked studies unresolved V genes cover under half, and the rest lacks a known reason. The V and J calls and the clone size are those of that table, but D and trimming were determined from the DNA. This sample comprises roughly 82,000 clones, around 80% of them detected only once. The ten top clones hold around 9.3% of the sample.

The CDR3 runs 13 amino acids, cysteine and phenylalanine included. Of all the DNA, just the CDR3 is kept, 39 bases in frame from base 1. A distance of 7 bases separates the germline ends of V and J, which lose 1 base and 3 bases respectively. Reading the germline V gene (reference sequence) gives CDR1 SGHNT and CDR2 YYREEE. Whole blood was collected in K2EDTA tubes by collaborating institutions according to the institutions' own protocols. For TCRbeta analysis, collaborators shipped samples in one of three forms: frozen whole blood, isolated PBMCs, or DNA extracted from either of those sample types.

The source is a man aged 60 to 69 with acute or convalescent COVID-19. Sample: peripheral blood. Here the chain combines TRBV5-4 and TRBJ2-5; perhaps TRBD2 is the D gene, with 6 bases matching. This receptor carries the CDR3 CASSLPGEETQYF. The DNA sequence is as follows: TGTGCCAGCAGCTTGCCGGGAGAAGAGACCCAGTACTTC.